Shown below are 25 T cell receptor beta chains from a single sample sequenced in a study of T cell responses to AZD1222 COVID-19 vaccine (dated by TCRdb to 2020 to 2022). The receptor library was made with the immunoSEQ multiplex PCR assay. The clones in this table, taken by TCRdb from immuneACCESS, are in-frame only. Not every clone is retained; where verified, under half of the shortfall comes from an unresolved V gene, and the cause of the rest is unknown. Within this sample are roughly 130,000 clones, with about 86% of them counted one time only. The ten biggest clones cover 10% to 15% of the sample. The sample's time point label, in plain terms: baseline before first vaccination. The sequencing here drew on peripheral blood, taken on day 0 of AZD1222 vaccination. Source of these receptors: an adult in good health.

The V gene is TRBV2, the J gene TRBJ1-3, with D unclear. CDR1 is SNHLY, CDR2 FYNNEI, per germline. V was shortened by 1 base and J by 0 bases, with 7 bases between the two germline ends. This CDR3 region has 15 residues. CDR3 sequence (DNA): TGTGCCAGCAGTGAAGGGCAGAACTCTGGAAACACCATATATTTT. Protein product: CASSEGQNSGNTIYF.

The gene calls are TRBV7-8 and TRBJ1-6; 7 bases line up with TRBD1. Germline CDR1 is SGHVS and CDR2 is FQNEAQ. This CDR3 spans 13 amino acids. Unmatched junction bases numbered 7, after V lost 7 bases and J lost 10 bases. The CDR3 DNA sequence: TGTGCCAGCAATCAGGGGGTGGGATCACCCCTCCACTTT. Encoded protein: CASNQGVGSPLHF. Based on the CDR3 plus reference TRBV7-8 and TRBJ1-6, the full variable domain is GAGVSQSPRYKVAKRGQDVALRCDPISGHVSLFWYQQALGQGPEFLTYFQNEAQLDKSGLPSDRFFAERPEGSVSTLKIQRTQQEDSAVYLCASNQGVGSPLHFGNGTRLTVT.

The chain couples TRBV28 to TRBJ1-2; 9 bases map to TRBD1. V shed 6 bases and J 4 bases; nucleotides not matched to a gene: 12. CDR3 length: 16 amino acids. Germline CDR1 reads MDHEN; CDR2 reads SYDVKM. In nucleotides, the CDR3 is TGTGCCAGCAGACAAACCGGGACAGGGATTCTCTATGGCTACACCTTC. Translation: CASRQTGTGILYGYTF.

This chain links TRBV15 with TRBJ1-2; unclear D gene. The V end lost 0 bases, the J end lost 4 bases, and 21 bases lay between the germline ends. Germline CDR1 and CDR2: LNHNV and YYDKDF (reference sequence). There are 18 residues in the CDR3. The CDR3 sequence: CATSRERVRQDGGYGYTF. CDR3 DNA sequence: TGTGCCACCAGCAGAGAGAGGGTGAGGCAGGACGGAGGCTATGGCTACACCTTC.

The chain uses TRBV5-1 and TRBJ2-7; 13 nucleotides line up with TRBD2. Germline CDR1 and CDR2: SGHRS and YFSETQ. The CDR3 totals 14 residues. V dropped 5 bases and J dropped 5; count of bases not matched to a gene: 4. CDR3 residues: CASRLGLAGNEQYF. CDR3 bases: TGCGCCAGCAGGCTGGGACTAGCGGGGAACGAGCAGTACTTC.

The V and J genes are TRBV30 and TRBJ1-2; TRBD1 aligns across 9 bases. The germline V gene has CDR1 GTSNPN and CDR2 SVGIG (reference sequence). V lost 2 bases, J lost 3 bases, and 4 bases stayed unmatched. This CDR3 has 14 amino acids. CDR3 DNA: TGTGCCTGGAGTAGCTACAGGGGGCACTATGGCTACACCTTC. Translating gives CAWSSYRGHYGYTF. Full variable domain (missing parts from reference TRBV30 and TRBJ1-2): SQTIHQWPATLVQPVGSPLSLECTVEGTSNPNLYWYRQAAGRGLQLLFYSVGIGQISSEVPQNLSASRPQDRQFILSSKKLLLSDSGFYLCAWSSYRGHYGYTFGSGTRLTVV.

This rearrangement joins TRBV5-1 to TRBJ2-3; D possibly corresponds to TRBD2 (5 bases). The V gene's germline CDR1 is SGHRS and CDR2 YFSETQ. The ends were cut back, 4 bases at V and 6 bases at J, with 15 bases in the middle. CDR3 length: 14 amino acids. DNA for the CDR3: TGCGCCAGCAGCCCCGGACTGGGATTGGATACGCAGTATTTT. It is translated as CASSPGLGLDTQYF.

The rearrangement joins TRBV29-1 to TRBJ2-7; TRBD2 might be the D (5 bases). Germline V gene data show CDR1 as SQVTM and CDR2 as ANQGSEA. Trimming took off 8 bases at V and 0 bases at J, with 14 bases between the two ends. This CDR3 is built from 13 residues. This chain's CDR3 is CSTRTGSSYEQYF. CDR3 bases: TGCAGCACCCGGACGGGAAGCTCCTACGAGCAGTACTTC.

This rearrangement joins TRBV24-1 to TRBJ2-7, with 14 bases identical to TRBD2. Germline assignment: CDR1 KGHDR and CDR2 SFDVKD. V lost 5 bases to trimming and J lost 4 bases; unmatched junction nucleotides: 15. This CDR3 region has 19 residues. The CDR3 DNA is TGTGCCACCAGTGTCCCGGGACAGCCGGGACTAGCGGGAGTTTACGAGCAGTACTTC. Protein: CATSVPGQPGLAGVYEQYF.

The chain joins TRBV27 to TRBJ2-1; 12 bases align to TRBD2. Germline values: CDR1 MNHEY, CDR2 SMNVEV (reference sequence). The CDR3 spans 15 residues. Trimming removed 7 bases from V and 4 bases from J; junction bases left unmatched: 5. In DNA form, the CDR3 reads TGTGCCAGCAATCTAGCGGGAGGGCCGTACAATGAGCAGTTCTTC. Its protein is CASNLAGGPYNEQFF.

The chain couples TRBV5-1 to TRBJ1-5, with 7 bases identical to TRBD1. In germline, CDR1 is SGHRS, CDR2 YFSETQ. The V segment lost 4 bases and the J segment 4 bases; nucleotides outside the gene matches: 2. This CDR3 contains 13 residues. CDR3 residues: CASSRTGNQPQHF. In DNA form, the CDR3 reads TGCGCCAGCAGCCGGACAGGAAATCAGCCCCAGCATTTT.

The chain uses TRBV9 and TRBJ1-2; D unclear. The germline CDR1 and CDR2 sequences are SGDLS and YYNGEE. This CDR3 has 15 residues. V was trimmed by 3 bases and J by 7 bases, leaving 19 bases between them. CDR3 region: CASSGDLSTLGGYTF. CDR3 sequence (DNA): TGTGCCAGCAGCGGAGATCTCTCGACCCTAGGTGGCTACACCTTC. Variable domain in full (rest from reference TRBV9 and TRBJ1-2): DSGVTQTPKHLITATGQRVTLRCSPRSGDLSVYWYQQSLDQGLQFLIQYYNGEERAKGNILERFSAQQFPDLHSELNLSSLELGDSALYFCASSGDLSTLGGYTFGSGTRLTVV.

The chain combines TRBV4-2 with TRBJ1-2; 9 nucleotides line up with TRBD1. V lost 1 base and J lost 1; bases outside the gene matches: 7. The CDR3 has 17 amino acids. The germline gives CDR1 LGHNA, CDR2 YNFKEQ. The CDR3 coding sequence is TGTGCCAGCAGCCAAGTGACAGGGGGGGGTGTTAACTATGGCTACACCTTC. It specifies CASSQVTGGGVNYGYTF.

The rearrangement links TRBV27 to TRBJ1-1; the D gene is possibly TRBD1 (5 bases). The germline CDR1 and CDR2 sequences are MNHEY and SMNVEV (reference sequence). The V end lost 5 bases, the J end lost 10 bases, and 20 bases lay between the germline ends. This CDR3 region has 14 residues. The CDR3 here is CASSASGTNEVAFF. CDR3 coding DNA: TGTGCCAGCAGTGCGTCCGGGACCAATGAGGTAGCTTTCTTT.

This chain uses TRBV11-3 with TRBJ2-2; D possibly corresponds to TRBD1 (5 bases). V was clipped by 1 base and J by 2 bases, with 11 bases between them. This CDR3 spans 16 amino acids. Looked up from germline, CDR1 is SGHNT and CDR2 is YENEEA. The CDR3 DNA is TGTGCCAGCAGCTTAGGAGTGGGGCCAAACACCGGGGAGCTGTTTTTT. Residues: CASSLGVGPNTGELFF.

The chain carries TRBV4-1 and TRBJ1-2; 12 positions match TRBD1. Trimming cost V 3 bases and J 4 bases; bases outside gene matches: 12. Germline CDR1 MGHRA, CDR2 YSYEKL. This CDR3 contains 18 residues. Here the CDR3 DNA reads TGCGCCAGCAGCCACATAGGAGGGACAGGGGGCCGGAGCTATGGCTACACCTTC. Translated: CASSHIGGTGGRSYGYTF.

This clone has at least ten counts. The rearrangement links TRBV30 to TRBJ1-5; TRBD1 agrees at 9 bases. The CDR3 has 14 amino acids. V was pared by 1 base and J by 6 bases, with 4 bases of the junction left unmatched. Germline V CDR1 and CDR2: GTSNPN, SVGIG (reference sequence). CDR3 sequence: CAWSGQGDVQPQHF. The CDR3 nucleotides read TGTGCCTGGAGTGGACAGGGGGATGTTCAGCCCCAGCATTTT.

V is TRBV25-1 and J is TRBJ1-3; the match to TRBD1 covers 8 bases. The CDR3 extends over 15 amino acids. The trim removed 6 bases at V and 3 bases at J, leaving 7 bases unmatched. Germline CDR1 is MGHDK and CDR2 is SYGVNS. This CDR3 reads CASSGLTGVGNTIYF. The CDR3 DNA reads TGTGCCAGCAGCGGTCTGACAGGGGTTGGAAACACCATATATTTT.

The table lists this clone with a count of one. The chain uses TRBV9 and TRBJ1-1; TRBD1 matches at 7 bases. CDR3 length: 14 residues. With 3 bases clipped from V and 5 bases from J, the junction kept 7 bases outside the gene matches. From germline, CDR1 is SGDLS and CDR2 YYNGEE. The CDR3 bases are TGTGCCAGCAGCGAGGGACAGATAGGAACTGAAGCTTTCTTT. Translation gives CASSEGQIGTEAFF.

This clone has only a few counts. The chain is built from TRBV7-9 and TRBJ2-1; D is possibly TRBD2 (6 bases). The germline V and J ends were trimmed by 3 bases and 10 bases, with 10 bases remaining between them. The germline V gene encodes CDR1 SEHNR and CDR2 FQNEAQ (reference sequence). CDR3 length: 12 amino acids. The CDR3 spells CASSFSSGEQFF. CDR3 sequence (DNA): TGTGCCAGCAGCTTCAGTAGCGGCGAGCAGTTCTTC. Supplemented by reference TRBV7-9 and TRBJ2-1, the full variable domain reads DTGVSQNPRHKITKRGQNVTFRCDPISEHNRLYWYRQTLGQGPEFLTYFQNEAQLEKSRLLSDRFSAERPKGSFSTLEIQRTEQGDSAMYLCASSFSSGEQFFGPGTRLTVL.

The V and J genes are TRBV19 and TRBJ2-2; TRBD1 aligns across 7 bases. Germline V lookup: CDR1 LNHDA, CDR2 SQIVND (reference sequence). This CDR3 has 16 residues. Unmatched junction bases numbered 6, after V lost 5 bases and J lost 0 bases. In DNA, the CDR3 is TGTGCCAGTAGTGAACAGGGGAATGCGAACACCGGGGAGCTGTTTTTT. This encodes CASSEQGNANTGELFF. Together with reference TRBV19 and TRBJ2-2, the CDR3 gives the full variable domain: DGGITQSPKYLFRKEGQNVTLSCEQNLNHDAMYWYRQDPGQGLRLIYYSQIVNDFQKGDIAEGYSVSREKKESFPLTVTSAQKNPTAFYLCASSEQGNANTGELFFGEGSRLTVL.

J is TRBJ1-1 and V is TRBV10-1, with D maybe TRBD1 (5 bases). This CDR3 contains 13 residues. Per the germline V gene, CDR1 is WNHNN and CDR2 is SYGVQD (reference sequence). V dropped 7 bases and J dropped 1 base, with 10 bases sitting between them. CDR3 sequence reads: CASTPGPNTEAFF. The CDR3 DNA follows: TGCGCCAGCACCCCGGGGCCGAACACTGAAGCTTTCTTT.

This chain joins TRBV28 and TRBJ1-1; no clear D. With 2 bases removed from V and 9 bases from J, the gap between germline ends came to 16 bases. Germline lookup yields CDR1 MDHEN and CDR2 SYDVKM. CDR3 length: 14 amino acids. CDR3 in amino acids: CASSLAADESKAFF. The DNA for the CDR3 is TGTGCCAGCAGTTTAGCAGCCGACGAATCAAAAGCTTTCTTT. The full variable domain, rest sourced from reference TRBV28 and TRBJ1-1, is DVKVTQSSRYLVKRTGEKVFLECVQDMDHENMFWYRQDPGLGLRLIYFSYDVKMKEKGDIPEGYSVSREKKERFSLILESASTNQTSMYLCASSLAADESKAFFGQGTRLTVV.

This clone was found once. This sequence joins TRBV4-1 and TRBJ2-4; D may be TRBD1 (5 bases). Germline CDR1 and CDR2: MGHRA and YSYEKL. The CDR3 runs to 17 residues. Trimming cost V 4 bases and J 0 bases, with 16 bases left between them. CDR3 region: CASSRLTATLAKNIQYF. The CDR3 DNA is TGCGCCAGCAGCCGCCTGACAGCTACATTAGCCAAAAACATTCAGTACTTC.

The V call is TRBV6-2 or TRBV6-3, the J call TRBJ1-4; the D gene is possibly TRBD1 (5 bases). Germline lookup yields CDR1 MNHEY and CDR2 SVGEGT. V was clipped by 0 bases and J by 12 bases, with 20 bases between them. The CDR3 spans 16 residues. CDR3 residues: CASSYSKGLPLSELFF. The CDR3 nucleotides read TGTGCCAGCAGTTACTCGAAGGGACTACCTCTTTCGGAACTGTTTTTT.